This T cell receptor beta chain was retrieved from a study of cytomegalovirus exposure and HLA in healthy donors. Broader study findings: For TCR beta chains, V- and J-gene trimming was later linked to a missense DCLRE1C variant.

Turning to this clone: Its antigen is not identified.

Trimming cost V 0 bases and J 9 bases; bases outside gene matches: 10. This CDR3 is built from 16 residues. Germline loops: CDR1 MGHRA, CDR2 YSYEKL. In the PCR, 60 Vbeta and 13 Jbeta primers were used. Data came from immunoSEQ multiplex PCR; TCRdb stores just in-frame clones and leaves some out. Of some 120,000 clones listed, roughly four fifths were seen once; the top ten hold 1.5% to 2.5%. This rearrangement joins TRBV4-1 to TRBJ1-4; 7 bases agree with TRBD1. The source of this sequence is a middle-aged man in good health and CMV-seronegative. The specimen was PBMCs. CDR3 sequence reads: CASSQEVADRTKKLFF. CDR3 nucleotides: TGCGCCAGCAGCCAAGAAGTCGCGGACAGGACTAAAAAACTGTTTTTT.